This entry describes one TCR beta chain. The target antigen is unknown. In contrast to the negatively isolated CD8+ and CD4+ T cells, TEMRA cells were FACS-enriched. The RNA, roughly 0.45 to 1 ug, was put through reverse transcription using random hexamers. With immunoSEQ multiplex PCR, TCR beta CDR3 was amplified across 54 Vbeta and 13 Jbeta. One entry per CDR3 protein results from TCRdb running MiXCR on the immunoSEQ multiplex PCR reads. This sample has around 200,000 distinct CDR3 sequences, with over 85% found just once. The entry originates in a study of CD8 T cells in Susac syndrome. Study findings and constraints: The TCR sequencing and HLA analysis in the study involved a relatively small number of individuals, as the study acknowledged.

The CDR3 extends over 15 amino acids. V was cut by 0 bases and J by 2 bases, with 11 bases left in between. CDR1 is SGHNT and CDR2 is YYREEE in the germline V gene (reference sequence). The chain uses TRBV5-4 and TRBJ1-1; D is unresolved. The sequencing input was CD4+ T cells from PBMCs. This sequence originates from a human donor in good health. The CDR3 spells CASSLAGALNTEAFF. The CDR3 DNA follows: TGTGCCAGCAGCTTGGCGGGCGCGCTAAACACTGAAGCTTTCTTT.